These T cell receptor beta chains were read from a single sample in a study of cytomegalovirus exposure and HLA in healthy donors. Sequencing was performed with immunoSEQ multiplex PCR; in TCRdb, only in-frame clones are kept and a portion is missing. The data show 150,000 or so clones, 70% to 80% seen once. Sequencing used PBMCs. The receptors stem from a man aged 30-40 years in good health and CMV-seropositive. Both conserved end residues are part of each CDR3. A D gene is named only where the DNA matches it firmly. A clone size is listed for some rows: how often the clone was seen (once, few, many), or a class if it is expanded.

v_call	clone_size	d_call	j_call	cdr3_aa	cdr3_nt
TRBV11-2	NA	NA	TRBJ1-2	CASSSPRNPYGYTF	TGTGCCAGCAGCTCGCCCAGGAACCCATATGGCTACACCTTC
TRBV6-5	NA	TRBD1	TRBJ1-1	CASTRTGLMNTEAFF	TGTGCCAGCACACGGACAGGGTTGATGAACACTGAAGCTTTCTTT
TRBV29-1	NA	TRBD1	TRBJ2-7	CSVEDPGQGARGEQYF	TGCAGCGTTGAAGATCCGGGACAGGGAGCTCGGGGCGAGCAGTACTTC
TRBV9	NA	NA	TRBJ2-2	CASSVGGGAKTGELFF	TGTGCCAGCAGCGTGGGGGGGGGCGCGAAAACCGGGGAGCTGTTTTTT
TRBV28	NA	NA	TRBJ1-1	CASSRVMNTEAFF	TGTGCCAGCAGTAGAGTCATGAACACTGAAGCTTTCTTT
TRBV20-1	NA	NA	TRBJ1-2	CSAPGNYGYTF	TGCAGCGCCCCGGGGAACTATGGCTACACCTTC
TRBV27	NA	NA	TRBJ1-1	CASKAGRNTEAFF	TGTGCCAGCAAGGCGGGGAGGAACACTGAAGCTTTCTTT
TRBV7-8	NA	TRBD1	TRBJ1-1	CASSPRDRGGTEAFF	TGTGCCAGCAGCCCCCGCGACAGGGGGGGCACTGAAGCTTTCTTT
TRBV7-9	NA	NA	TRBJ1-6	CASSLAGSPLHF	TGTGCCAGCAGCCTGGCCGGGTCACCCCTCCACTTT
TRBV6-5	NA	NA	TRBJ2-3	CASSSRRDTQYF	TGTGCCAGCAGTTCCCGGAGGGATACGCAGTATTTT
TRBV6-5	NA	NA	TRBJ2-7	CASSYSSGNYEQYF	TGTGCCAGCAGTTACTCTTCAGGGAACTACGAGCAGTACTTC
TRBV7-9	NA	NA	TRBJ2-5	CASSFDGLRDKETQYF	TGTGCCAGCAGTTTCGACGGATTACGGGACAAAGAGACCCAGTACTTC
TRBV15	NA	NA	TRBJ1-2	CATSSAGLGRGYTF	TGTGCCACCAGCAGTGCGGGACTCGGAAGGGGCTACACCTTC
TRBV6-1	NA	NA	TRBJ2-7	CASTDASPSYEQYF	TGTGCCAGCACAGATGCAAGTCCCTCCTACGAGCAGTACTTC
TRBV18	NA	TRBD2	TRBJ2-3	CASSHTGTSVSTDTQYF	TGTGCCAGCTCACATACCGGGACTAGCGTCAGCACAGATACGCAGTATTTT
TRBV11-3	few	NA	TRBJ1-1	CASSLSGGAGTEAFF	TGTGCCAGCAGCTTAAGTGGCGGGGCCGGGACTGAAGCTTTCTTT
TRBV5-1	NA	NA	TRBJ1-2	CASSSSQTEYGYTF	TGCGCCAGCAGCTCATCTCAGACAGAGTATGGCTACACCTTC
TRBV7-2	NA	NA	TRBJ2-5	CASSLVAGGMGETQYF	TGTGCCAGCAGCTTAGTTGCGGGCGGGATGGGTGAGACCCAGTACTTC
TRBV7-2	NA	TRBD1	TRBJ2-5	CASSGTGRGETQYF	TGTGCCAGCAGCGGGACAGGACGAGGGGAGACCCAGTACTTC
TRBV27	once	NA	TRBJ2-1	CASSLAAGQGYNEQFF	TGTGCCAGCAGTTTAGCAGCGGGGCAGGGGTACAATGAGCAGTTCTTC
TRBV30	NA	TRBD2	TRBJ2-1	CAWSVSRGRPYNEQFF	TGTGCCTGGAGTGTAAGTCGCGGGAGACCCTACAATGAGCAGTTCTTC
TRBV7-9	NA	TRBD1	TRBJ2-5	CASSHRGDKETQYF	TGTGCCAGCAGCCACAGGGGTGATAAAGAGACCCAGTACTTC
TRBV27	NA	TRBD2	TRBJ2-1	CASSLAGGNNEQFF	TGTGCCAGCAGTTTAGCGGGAGGGAACAATGAGCAGTTCTTC
TRBV9	NA	TRBD1	TRBJ1-6	CASSFGTGGRPLHF	TGTGCCAGCAGCTTCGGGACAGGGGGCCGACCCCTCCACTTT
TRBV4-2	NA	TRBD1	TRBJ1-5	CASSQEGIGGNRGVGNQPQHF	TGTGCCAGCAGCCAAGAAGGCATAGGGGGCAACAGGGGCGTTGGCAATCAGCCCCAGCATTTT
TRBV5-4	NA	TRBD1	TRBJ2-2	CASRAGQGNTGELFF	TGTGCCAGCAGGGCGGGACAGGGGAACACCGGGGAGCTGTTTTTT
TRBV11-3	few	NA	TRBJ2-2	CASSLGLTGELFF	TGTGCCAGCAGCTTAGGGCTTACCGGGGAGCTGTTTTTT
TRBV30	few	NA	TRBJ1-3	CAWGDSLTGNTIYF	TGTGCCTGGGGAGACAGTCTCACTGGAAACACCATATATTTT
TRBV5-4	NA	TRBD2	TRBJ2-3	CASSPEGGLGRDTQYF	TGTGCCAGCAGCCCCGAGGGCGGACTAGGGAGGGATACGCAGTATTTT
TRBV7-2	NA	NA	TRBJ1-2	CASSFEPGQANYGYTF	TGTGCCAGCAGCTTCGAACCGGGACAAGCTAACTATGGCTACACCTTC
TRBV7-2	few	TRBD2	TRBJ2-5	CASKGQRGYQETQYF	TGTGCCAGCAAAGGCCAGCGGGGGTACCAAGAGACCCAGTACTTC
TRBV21-1	NA	NA	TRBJ1-1	CASIDPGLDGNTEAFF	TGTGCCAGCATCGATCCGGGACTGGATGGGAACACTGAAGCTTTCTTT
TRBV2	NA	NA	TRBJ2-1	CASLMGLGNEQFF	TGTGCCAGCCTAATGGGGCTCGGCAATGAGCAGTTCTTC
TRBV29-1	NA	TRBD1	TRBJ1-5	CSILQGSGQPQHF	TGCAGCATCCTACAGGGGAGTGGTCAGCCCCAGCATTTT
TRBV28	NA	NA	TRBJ2-7	CASSEEQGRNEQYF	TGTGCCAGCAGTGAAGAACAGGGGAGGAACGAGCAGTACTTC
TRBV5-1	NA	TRBD2	TRBJ2-3	CASRVGVRRGGADTQYF	TGCGCCAGCAGGGTTGGGGTGCGGCGGGGGGGCGCTGATACGCAGTATTTT
TRBV5-8	few	TRBD1	TRBJ2-7	CASSLGQGLSYEQYF	TGTGCCAGCAGCTTGGGACAGGGGCTTTCCTACGAGCAGTACTTC
TRBV7-9	few	NA	TRBJ1-2	CASSPGRNYGYTF	TGTGCCAGCAGCCCAGGAAGGAACTATGGCTACACCTTC
TRBV29-1	NA	NA	TRBJ1-3	CSVRTDRSSGNTIYF	TGCAGCGTTCGAACAGACAGGAGCTCTGGAAACACCATATATTTT
TRBV19	NA	NA	TRBJ1-5	CASSIRLLSNQPQHF	TGTGCCAGTAGTATCAGACTCCTTAGCAATCAGCCCCAGCATTTT
TRBV19	NA	NA	TRBJ1-5	CASRLAVNQPQHF	TGTGCCAGTAGGCTGGCAGTCAATCAGCCCCAGCATTTT
TRBV6-5	few	NA	TRBJ2-2	CASSYSRDTGELFF	TGTGCCAGCAGTTACTCTCGGGACACCGGGGAGCTGTTTTTT
TRBV9	NA	NA	TRBJ1-2	CASSVGSGIGYGYTF	TGTGCCAGCAGCGTAGGGTCAGGGATAGGCTATGGCTACACCTTC
TRBV7-2	NA	NA	TRBJ2-1	CASSLDSSLSYNEQFF	TGTGCCAGCAGCTTAGACTCTTCGCTCTCCTACAATGAGCAGTTCTTC
TRBV10-3	once	NA	TRBJ1-1	CAISDRGLDPEAFF	TGTGCCATCAGTGACCGGGGGTTAGATCCTGAAGCTTTCTTT
TRBV5-8	NA	TRBD1	TRBJ2-7	CASSPFGQGVYEQYF	TGTGCCAGCAGCCCTTTCGGACAGGGTGTCTACGAGCAGTACTTC
TRBV7-3	NA	TRBD1	TRBJ1-5	CASSLRGGGNQPQHF	TGTGCCAGCAGCTTAAGAGGGGGCGGCAATCAGCCCCAGCATTTT
TRBV7-9	NA	NA	TRBJ1-1	CASSLGGGTEAFF	TGTGCCAGCAGCTTGGGGGGGGGCACTGAAGCTTTCTTT
TRBV27	NA	NA	TRBJ1-1	CASSTGMNTEAFF	TGTGCCAGCAGTACAGGTATGAACACTGAAGCTTTCTTT
TRBV7-2	NA	TRBD2	TRBJ2-1	CASSLSSGGAEEQFF	TGTGCCAGCAGCTTATCTAGCGGGGGGGCCGAAGAGCAGTTCTTC
TRBV7-2	NA	NA	TRBJ1-2	CASSFTAGGYTF	TGTGCCAGCAGCTTCACCGCGGGCGGCTACACCTTC
TRBV2	few	TRBD1	TRBJ1-6	CATAPNIGGAYNSPLHF	TGTGCCACCGCCCCAAATATAGGGGGCGCCTATAATTCACCCCTCCACTTT
TRBV6-1	NA	NA	TRBJ1-4	CASSALLATNEKLFF	TGTGCCAGCAGTGCCCTCCTTGCAACTAATGAAAAACTGTTTTTT
TRBV4-3	NA	TRBD1	TRBJ1-6	CASSQQGVFNNSPLHF	TGCGCCAGCAGCCAGCAGGGGGTCTTCAATAATTCACCCCTCCACTTT
TRBV9	NA	TRBD1	TRBJ1-3	CASSVDRGYNSGNTIYF	TGTGCCAGCAGCGTAGACAGGGGGTATAACTCTGGAAACACCATATATTTT